This TCR beta chain was captured by sequencing in a study of blood T cells in healthy people across ages. A J-beta primer mix and a sample-barcoded 5' primer were used in a second PCR of about 6 to 12 cycles. A tag from a template-switch adaptor with 12 random nucleotides marked each cDNA molecule. One entry per CDR3 protein, called by TCRdb with MiXCR from the 5' RACE reads. The table includes fewer than 600,000 distinct CDR3 sequences, about a quarter detected once. Every donor gave 9 to 10 milliliters of peripheral blood. Losses at the gene ends were 0 bases for V and 6 bases for J; bases not matched to a gene: 13. Germline CDR1 and CDR2: LGHDT and YNNKEL (reference sequence). The CDR3 consists of 17 residues. This same sample was also taken into another study, of T cells of mothers and their children. That report notes: Each donor was one of three healthy Caucasian mothers or one of their six children. When mothers and children were related, their normalized repertoire overlap, which was always slightly higher, did not differ significantly from that of unrelated pairs.

What was sequenced was blood. This chain joins TRBV3-1 and TRBJ2-7, with 8 bases fitting TRBD2. The sequence was obtained from a boy between 2 and 10 years old in good health. Written as DNA, the CDR3 is TGTGCCAGCAGCCAAGAAGGAGGGCTAGCGGGCCAGTCCGAGCAGTACTTC. It is translated as CASSQEGGLAGQSEQYF.